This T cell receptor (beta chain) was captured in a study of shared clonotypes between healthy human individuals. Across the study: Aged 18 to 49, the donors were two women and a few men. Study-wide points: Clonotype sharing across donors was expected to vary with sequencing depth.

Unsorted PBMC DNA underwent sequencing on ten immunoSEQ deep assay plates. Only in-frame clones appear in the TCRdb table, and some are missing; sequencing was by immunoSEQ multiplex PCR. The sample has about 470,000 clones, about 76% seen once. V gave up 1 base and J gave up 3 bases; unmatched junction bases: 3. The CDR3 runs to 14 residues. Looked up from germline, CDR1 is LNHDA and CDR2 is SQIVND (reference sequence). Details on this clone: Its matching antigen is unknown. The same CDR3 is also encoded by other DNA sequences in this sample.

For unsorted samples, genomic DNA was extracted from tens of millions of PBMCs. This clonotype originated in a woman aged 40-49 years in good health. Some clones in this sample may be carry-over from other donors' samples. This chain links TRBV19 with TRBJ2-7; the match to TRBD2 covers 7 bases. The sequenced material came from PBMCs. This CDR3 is CASSIVGGSYEQYF. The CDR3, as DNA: TGTGCCAGTAGTATAGTTGGCGGGAGCTACGAGCAGTACTTC. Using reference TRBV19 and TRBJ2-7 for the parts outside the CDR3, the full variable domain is DGGITQSPKYLFRKEGQNVTLSCEQNLNHDAMYWYRQDPGQGLRLIYYSQIVNDFQKGDIAEGYSVSREKKESFPLTVTSAQKNPTAFYLCASSIVGGSYEQYFGPGTRLTVT.